This entry lists 23 T cell receptor beta chains sequenced from one sample in a study of blood T cell repertoires in COVID-19. Libraries were prepared by immunoSEQ multiplex PCR; TCRdb keeps only in-frame clonotypes and omits some of them. There are about 190,000 clones in the sample; almost 90% occur only once, and 0.5% to 0.75% lies in the top ten. The material sequenced was peripheral blood. These receptors originate from a man aged 50-60 years with acute or convalescent COVID-19.

The genes are TRBV2 and TRBJ2-7; TRBD1 is a possible D gene (5 bases). Germline assignment: CDR1 SNHLY and CDR2 FYNNEI. The germline V and J ends were trimmed by 7 bases and 9 bases, with 25 bases remaining between them. The CDR3 runs 15 residues. The CDR3 protein is CASTARAQPQGWQYV. The CDR3 DNA is TGTGCCAGCACCGCCCGGGCCCAGCCCCAGGGATGGCAGTACGTC.

The gene calls are TRBV4-1 and TRBJ2-7; no clear D. The V gene's germline CDR1 is MGHRA and CDR2 YSYEKL. V was clipped by 0 bases and J by 2 bases, with 5 bases between them. The CDR3 consists of 13 residues. CDR3 amino acids: CASSQDVTYEQYF. CDR3 DNA: TGCGCCAGCAGCCAAGATGTCACCTACGAGCAGTACTTC.

The chain is built from TRBV6-6 and TRBJ2-7, with D maybe TRBD2 (5 bases). In germline, CDR1 is MNHNY, CDR2 SVGAGI (reference sequence). This CDR3 is 14 amino acids long. The V end was cut by 5 bases, the J end by 3 bases, with 14 bases between. This CDR3 reads CASSLAGLGYEQYF. In DNA, the CDR3 is TGTGCCAGCAGTCTGGCGGGCTTGGGCTACGAGCAGTACTTC.

The chain recombines TRBV18 with TRBJ2-7, with a weak D call TRBD1 (6 bases). The V end was cut by 6 bases, the J end by 1 base, with 13 bases between. The CDR3 spans 14 residues. The germline V gene encodes CDR1 KGHSH and CDR2 LQKENI. The CDR3 loop reads CASSTQGNSYEQYF. The CDR3 DNA reads as TGTGCCAGCTCCACCCAGGGGAATTCCTACGAGCAGTACTTC.

The chain employs TRBV11-2 and TRBJ2-7; D call uncertain. V was shortened by 5 bases and J by 9 bases, with 17 bases between the two germline ends. The CDR3 covers 13 residues. Germline V gives CDR1 SGHAT, CDR2 FQNNGV. The CDR3 DNA follows: TGTGCCAGCAGCCCGCGGCCAGAGTCGGGGCAGTACGTC. It yields the protein CASSPRPESGQYV.

This clone was observed once. This sequence joins TRBV2 and TRBJ1-1; the match to TRBD1 covers 7 bases. CDR3 size: 17 residues. The germline CDR1 and CDR2 sequences are SNHLY and FYNNEI. V lost 7 bases, J lost 9 bases, and 23 bases stayed unmatched. In DNA form, the CDR3 reads TGTGCCAGCACCCTACAGGGGCCCGCTTCGGGCGCGGATCAAGCTTTCTTT. Its translation: CASTLQGPASGADQAFF.

Note on this clone: Other DNA sequences from this sample encode an identical CDR3 as well. The genes are TRBV10-3 and TRBJ2-3, with 7 bases that match TRBD1. V shed 5 bases and J 4 bases; nucleotides not matched to a gene: 0. The CDR3 sequence is 12 residues long. Looked up from germline, CDR1 is ENHRY and CDR2 is SYGVKD. CDR3 loop: CAISQGADTQYF. The DNA of the CDR3 is TGTGCCATCAGTCAGGGGGCAGATACGCAGTATTTT.

This clone was picked up a small number of times. This CDR3 is also generated by other DNA sequences in the sample. V is TRBV19 and J is TRBJ1-5, with D maybe TRBD1 (5 bases). This CDR3 spans 15 amino acids. Trimming removed 7 bases from V and 1 base from J, with 14 bases in between. The germline V gene has CDR1 LNHDA and CDR2 SQIVND (reference sequence). CDR3 sequence (DNA): TGTGCCAGTACCCGGGGGAGGAACAGCAATCAGCCCCAGCATTTT. Its protein is CASTRGRNSNQPQHF.

J is TRBJ2-3 and V is TRBV5-1, with D perhaps TRBD2 (5 bases). The CDR3 extends over 15 amino acids. V was pared by 4 bases and J by 4 bases, with 16 bases between. Germline loops: CDR1 SGHRS, CDR2 YFSETQ. CDR3 sequence (DNA): TGCGCCAGCAGCCCCGACAAGGGAGTCGCAGATACGCAGTATTTT. Encoded protein: CASSPDKGVADTQYF.

The chain recombines TRBV9 with TRBJ1-4; a weak D match, TRBD1 (6 bases). This CDR3 spans 13 amino acids. Germline V CDR1 and CDR2: SGDLS, YYNGEE. The germline V and J ends were trimmed by 0 bases and 8 bases, with 8 bases remaining between them. Here the CDR3 DNA reads TGTGCCAGCAGCGTAGCAGGGGAAGAAAAACTGTTTTTT. Protein sequence: CASSVAGEEKLFF.

V usage is TRBV30 and J usage is TRBJ1-1; D not certain. Trimming removed 5 bases at V and 0 bases at J, with 10 bases between. The CDR3 covers 13 residues. Germline-derived CDR1 and CDR2 are GTSNPN and SVGIG (reference sequence). CDR3 sequence (DNA): TGTGCCTGGGGGGAGCTTATGAACACTGAAGCTTTCTTT. Translating it yields CAWGELMNTEAFF.

The chain couples TRBV30 to TRBJ1-4; D not resolved. The CDR3 is 13 amino acids. Germline assignment: CDR1 GTSNPN and CDR2 SVGIG (reference sequence). V shed 1 base and J shed 7 bases, with 10 bases lying between them. The CDR3 DNA reads TGTGCCTGGAGTGCAGTCCAAACTGAAAAACTGTTTTTT. This translates into CAWSAVQTEKLFF.

This chain's CDR3 is CASSQRQGANTGELFF. The CDR3 bases are TGTGCCAGCAGTCAACGACAGGGGGCTAACACCGGGGAGCTGTTTTTT. The chain recombines TRBV27 with TRBJ2-2, with 10 positions matching TRBD1. Germline trimming cut 5 bases from V and 2 bases from J; bases unmatched to any gene: 5. Per the germline V gene, CDR1 is MNHEY and CDR2 is SMNVEV (reference sequence). CDR3 length: 16 residues.

The rearrangement links TRBV6-1 to TRBJ1-5, with TRBD1 as a possible D gene (5 bases). This CDR3 region has 14 residues. Trimming removed 1 base from V and 2 bases from J, with 6 bases in between. Looked up from germline, CDR1 is MNHNS and CDR2 is SASEGT. The chain's CDR3 is CASSEGGRNQPQHF. The CDR3 coding sequence is TGTGCCAGCAGTGAAGGGGGCCGCAATCAGCCCCAGCATTTT.

This clone appeared once. One end of the junction does not line up with germline, which may come from a read error. The J gene is TRBJ2-3, the V gene TRBV3-1 (or the pseudogene TRBV3-2); TRBD2 aligns across 8 bases. Looked up from germline, CDR1 is LGHDT and CDR2 is YNNKEL (reference sequence). The CDR3 is 12 amino acids. CDR3 amino acids: CASSQLPGGAVF. The CDR3 DNA follows: TGTGCCAGCAGCCAGCTTCCGGGGGGGGCGGTTTTT.

V and J are TRBV27 and TRBJ2-2; D might be TRBD1 (6 bases). V was trimmed by 8 bases and J by 6 bases, leaving 13 bases between them. Germline V gene data show CDR1 as MNHEY and CDR2 as SMNVEV (reference sequence). This CDR3 contains 13 residues. The CDR3, as DNA: TGTGCCAGCGCAGGGGTTGGGTCCGGGGAGCTGTTTTTT. Its translation: CASAGVGSGELFF.

The gene calls are TRBV9 and TRBJ2-5, with D perhaps matching TRBD2 (6 bases). There are 15 residues in the CDR3. The V gene lost 2 bases and the J gene lost 5 bases, with 16 bases spanning the gap. Per the germline V gene, CDR1 is SGDLS and CDR2 is YYNGEE. CDR3 DNA: TGTGCCAGCAGCGTTTCGCTAGCAGGAGGGGAGACCCAGTACTTC. Translated, it gives CASSVSLAGGETQYF.

This chain joins TRBV7-6 and TRBJ1-4; D uncertain. The CDR3 sequence is 15 residues long. V was trimmed by 1 base and J by 4 bases, leaving 10 bases between them. Germline CDR1 is SGHVS and CDR2 is FNYEAQ. CDR3 DNA: TGTGCCAGCAGCTTAGGATACAGCCGTAATGAAAAACTGTTTTTT. Translating gives CASSLGYSRNEKLFF.

The rearrangement joins TRBV7-9 to TRBJ2-2; 15 bases align to TRBD2. The CDR3 runs 18 residues. From germline, CDR1 is SEHNR and CDR2 FQNEAQ (reference sequence). J gave up 7 bases and V 5 bases, and 11 bases lay outside the gene matches. The DNA for the CDR3 is TGTGCCAGCAGCACCCGGACTAGCGGGAGGGCCGGTTTCGGGGAGCTGTTTTTT. It is translated as CASSTRTSGRAGFGELFF.

This chain connects TRBV4-1 to TRBJ1-5; D remains unclear. This CDR3 has 17 residues. CDR1 is MGHRA and CDR2 is YSYEKL in the germline V gene. Trimming removed 4 bases at V and 5 bases at J, with 21 bases between. DNA for the CDR3: TGCGCCAGCAGCCCGGGAGGTCTAATAGCGCTATATCAGCCCCAGCATTTT. It encodes CASSPGGLIALYQPQHF.

The CDR3 is CASSLGGSTDTQYF. The CDR3 DNA sequence: TGTGCCAGCAGCTTAGGCGGTAGCACAGATACGCAGTATTTT. The chain couples TRBV11-2 to TRBJ2-3; D remains ambiguous. Germline CDR1 is SGHAT and CDR2 is FQNNGV. CDR3 length: 14 amino acids. V lost 1 base, J lost 0 bases, and 5 bases lay in between.

The chain couples TRBV28 to TRBJ1-4; maybe TRBD1 (5 bases). The germline gives CDR1 MDHEN, CDR2 SYDVKM. This CDR3 is built from 13 residues. Trimming removed 3 bases from V and 5 bases from J, with 7 bases in between. The CDR3 region is CASSFGGNEKLFF. In DNA, the CDR3 is TGTGCCAGCAGTTTCGGGGGGAATGAAAAACTGTTTTTT.

This clone was seen just once. This chain connects TRBV18 to TRBJ2-1; tentative D call: TRBD2 (6 bases). V lost 2 bases and J lost 7, with 15 bases in between. There are 15 residues in the CDR3. The V gene's germline CDR1 is KGHSH and CDR2 LQKENI. CDR3 DNA sequence: TGTGCCAGCTCACCAAACCCCGGGAGTACGAATGAGCAGTTCTTC. Protein: CASSPNPGSTNEQFF.